This TCR beta chain was recovered during a study of human T cells and chemical hapten exposure. About the research overall: How much TCR each sample yielded varied, mostly because pooled library volumes differed slightly. Points from the study as a whole: Every donor had alopecia, and their immune response may therefore differ from healthy people's.

Many counts were recorded for this clonotype. The antigen is unknown. In the original processing: Ranging from roughly 23,224 to 750,000, TCR counts per sample had a median value of 95,638. From the RACE reads, TCRdb called clonotypes with MiXCR, one entry per CDR3 protein. These V and J calls originate from TCRdb's pipeline instead of the authors' own analysis. Here the sample spans about 92,000 distinct CDR3 sequences, about a tenth being singletons. Time point noted: patch test 3, about 24 weeks after DPC sensitization. The treatment denotes: therapeutic diphenylcyclopropenone sensitization with weekly scalp DPC. Ahead of applying each patch test, blood was sampled. The TCR originated in a woman aged 25 to 39 with alopecia areata. Some clones in this sample may be carry-over from other donors' samples. Material: whole blood, obtained in connection with sensitization to the hapten diphenylcyclopropenone (DPC).

The CDR3 bases are TGTGCCAGCAGCTTAGAGTCGTCAATACAGCCCCAGCATTTT. Its translation is CASSLESSIQPQHF. The rearrangement links TRBV7-9 to TRBJ1-5, with D hard to call. The CDR3 has 14 amino acids. V was trimmed by 1 base and J by 7 bases, leaving 11 bases between them. CDR1 is SEHNR, CDR2 FQNEAQ, per germline (reference sequence).